The 16 T cell receptor beta chains below all came from one sample that was sequenced in a study of cytomegalovirus exposure and HLA in healthy donors. Primers included in the PCR were 60 Vbeta and 13 Jbeta primers. Here immunoSEQ multiplex PCR was the method, and the copy in TCRdb shows in-frame clones only, minus some. The table lists over 100,000 clones. Specimen: PBMCs. These receptors were collected from a man younger than 40 in good health and CMV-seronegative.

V and J are TRBV5-1 and TRBJ2-3, with 10 bases fitting TRBD2. V dropped 0 bases and J dropped 5; count of bases not matched to a gene: 3. This CDR3 spans 15 amino acids. CDR1 and CDR2 (germline): SGHRS, YFSETQ. The DNA of the CDR3 is TGCGCCAGCAGCTTGGCTGTAGCGGGGGGAGATACGCAGTATTTT. Its protein is CASSLAVAGGDTQYF.

This chain joins TRBV5-6 and TRBJ1-2, with 7 positions matching TRBD1. The length of the CDR3 is 14 residues. Germline V gene sequence: CDR1 SGHDT, CDR2 YYEEEE. V was clipped by 6 bases and J by 3 bases; unmatched bases: 8. The CDR3 bases are TGTGCCAGCACCCTGACAGGGCCTCACTATGGCTACACCTTC. Amino acid sequence: CASTLTGPHYGYTF.

This sequence joins TRBV2 and TRBJ1-3; D uncertain. The V gene lost 7 bases and the J gene lost 2 bases, with 18 bases spanning the gap. The CDR3 extends over 16 amino acids. Germline V CDR1 and CDR2: SNHLY, FYNNEI. The CDR3 sequence: CASTPMAIQTGNTIYF. The CDR3 DNA reads as TGTGCCAGCACCCCCATGGCCATTCAAACTGGAAACACCATATATTTT.

The chain employs TRBV19 and TRBJ1-2, with 8 bases matching TRBD1. Losses at the gene ends were 3 bases for V and 8 bases for J; bases not matched to a gene: 8. This CDR3 contains 14 residues. Germline V gives CDR1 LNHDA, CDR2 SQIVND (reference sequence). CDR3 DNA sequence: TGTGCCAGTAGTATTCTCACAGGGGGGTTCGGCTACACCTTC. It specifies CASSILTGGFGYTF.

Notes on this clone: The sample holds other DNA sequences that translate to the same CDR3. The V gene is TRBV7-3, the J gene TRBJ2-1; D is possibly TRBD1 (5 bases). Trimming cost V 2 bases and J 7 bases, with 12 bases left between them. The CDR3 sequence is 14 residues long. Per germline, CDR1 SGHTA and CDR2 FQGTGA. CDR3 nucleotides: TGTGCCAGCAGCTTACTTCAGGGTAAAAATGAGCAGTTCTTC. As protein: CASSLLQGKNEQFF.

V is TRBV13 and J is TRBJ2-5; 9 bases are a match to TRBD2. The J call is doubtful: the DNA matches TRBJ2-7 better. This CDR3 contains 17 residues. Germline CDR1 and CDR2: PRHDT and FYEKMQ (reference sequence). CDR3 residues: CASSLGSRAGGPYEQYF. CDR3 coding DNA: TGTGCCAGCAGCTTAGGCTCTCGGGCGGGGGGGCCCTACGAGCAGTACTTC.

V and J are TRBV4-2 and TRBJ2-1; 8 bases map to TRBD2. The J segment lost 4 bases and the V segment lost 0 bases, leaving 2 bases of the junction unmatched. Per germline, CDR1 LGHNA and CDR2 YNFKEQ. The CDR3 is 15 amino acids. The CDR3 DNA follows: TGTGCCAGCAGCCAAGATCGGGGGGGGTACAATGAGCAGTTCTTC. It encodes CASSQDRGGYNEQFF.

J is TRBJ1-4 and V is TRBV18; no firm D call. The CDR3 extends over 15 amino acids. V lost 2 bases and J 1 base, leaving 8 bases between the germline ends. Germline V lookup: CDR1 KGHSH, CDR2 LQKENI. As DNA, the CDR3 is TGTGCCAGCTCACCATCCGCCGGAACTAATGAAAAACTGTTTTTT. Amino acid sequence: CASSPSAGTNEKLFF.

The chain recombines TRBV6-5 with TRBJ1-2, with D perhaps matching TRBD1 (6 bases). The V end was cut by 8 bases, the J end by 5 bases, with 18 bases between. This CDR3 comprises 14 residues. The V gene's germline CDR1 is MNHEY and CDR2 SVGAGI. This CDR3 is CASQAQGTNYGYTF. The CDR3 region has the DNA TGTGCCAGCCAAGCACAGGGTACGAATTATGGCTACACCTTC.

The chain couples TRBV28 to TRBJ1-6; the D is unclear. The V end lost 8 bases, the J end lost 0 bases, and 11 bases lay between the germline ends. CDR1 and CDR2 (germline): MDHEN, SYDVKM. The CDR3 totals 15 residues. CDR3 in amino acids: CASLPRVSYNSPLHF. The CDR3 DNA reads as TGTGCCAGCCTCCCACGGGTCTCCTATAATTCACCCCTCCACTTT.

The chain recombines TRBV6-5 with TRBJ2-7; 8 nucleotides agree with TRBD1. CDR1 MNHEY and CDR2 SVGAGI come from the germline V gene. The ends lost 6 bases at V and 2 bases at J; junction bases unmatched: 6. The CDR3 has 14 amino acids. The CDR3 reads CASSWDRSTYEQYF. The CDR3 DNA is TGTGCCAGCAGCTGGGACAGGAGTACCTACGAGCAGTACTTC.

This sequence joins TRBV6-1 and TRBJ1-1; 7 bases agree with TRBD1. The length of the CDR3 is 15 residues. J gave up 1 base and V 7 bases, and 9 bases lay outside the gene matches. CDR1 MNHNS and CDR2 SASEGT come from the germline V gene. CDR3 loop: CASTTGQLGNTEAFF. DNA of the CDR3: TGTGCCAGCACTACGGGACAGTTGGGGAACACTGAAGCTTTCTTT.

The chain employs TRBV28 and TRBJ1-6, with 9 positions matching TRBD1. Germline V gives CDR1 MDHEN, CDR2 SYDVKM. The V gene end was trimmed by 2 bases and the J gene end by 9 bases; junction bases not matched to a gene: 5. CDR3 length: 15 residues. This CDR3 reads CASSLLQGARSPLHF. The CDR3 DNA follows: TGTGCCAGCAGTTTACTACAGGGGGCGCGTTCACCCCTCCACTTT.

The chain employs TRBV5-1 and TRBJ2-7, with 8 bases that match TRBD1. Germline CDR1 SGHRS, CDR2 YFSETQ. The CDR3 spans 15 residues. Trimming at V came to 4 bases and at J to 5 bases, leaving 11 bases not matched to a gene. Here the CDR3 reads CASSLRAGQGNEQYF. The CDR3 coding sequence is TGCGCCAGCAGCCTCCGGGCAGGACAGGGTAACGAGCAGTACTTC.

This rearrangement joins TRBV27 to TRBJ1-2; TRBD1 matches 11 bases. V shed 3 bases, J shed 4 bases, and the junction held 13 bases outside the gene matches. This CDR3 is 18 amino acids long. CDR1 MNHEY and CDR2 SMNVEV come from the germline V gene (reference sequence). Here the CDR3 reads CASSFWGLPGQGVYGYTF. DNA of the CDR3: TGTGCCAGCAGTTTTTGGGGGCTACCGGGACAGGGGGTCTATGGCTACACCTTC.

The chain links TRBV6-1 to TRBJ1-2; D is undetermined. V lost 7 bases and J lost 6, with 15 bases in between. This CDR3 comprises 13 residues. The germline CDR1 and CDR2 sequences are MNHNS and SASEGT. The CDR3 nucleotides read TGTGCCAGCACCCCAGGCATCGCGCATGGCTACACCTTC. Its translation is CASTPGIAHGYTF.